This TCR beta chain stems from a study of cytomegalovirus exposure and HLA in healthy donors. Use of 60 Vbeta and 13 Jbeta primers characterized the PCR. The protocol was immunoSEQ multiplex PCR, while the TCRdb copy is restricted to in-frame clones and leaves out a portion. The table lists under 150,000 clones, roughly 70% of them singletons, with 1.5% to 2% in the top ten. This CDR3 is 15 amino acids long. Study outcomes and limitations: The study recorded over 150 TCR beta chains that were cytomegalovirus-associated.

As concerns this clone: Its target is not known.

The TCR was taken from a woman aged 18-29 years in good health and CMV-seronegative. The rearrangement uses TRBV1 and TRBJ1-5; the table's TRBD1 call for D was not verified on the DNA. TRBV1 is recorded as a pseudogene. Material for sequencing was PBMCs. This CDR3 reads CTSSHGQKKGQPQHF. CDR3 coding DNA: TGCACCAGCAGCCATGGACAGAAAAAGGGTCAGCCCCAGCATTTT.